This T cell receptor beta chain was recovered during a study of blood T cell repertoires in COVID-19. Using immunoSEQ multiplex PCR, the repertoire was profiled, and TCRdb retains in-frame clones only, with some absent. This table has about 72,000 clones, 80% to 90% appearing once. This clone has just one count. The receptor comes from a man between 70 and 80 years old with active or convalescent COVID-19. Specimen: peripheral blood.

CDR3 coding DNA: TGTGCCAGCAGATCGACGGGCTCCTACGAGCAGTACTTC. This encodes CASRSTGSYEQYF. The chain recombines TRBV12-3 or TRBV12-4 with TRBJ2-7; D not certain. Trimming pared 6 bases from V and 0 bases from J, leaving 9 bases between. This CDR3 is built from 13 residues.